The clone carrying this TCR beta chain was detected ten times or more. Antigen: not known. An end of the junction does not agree with germline; a read error may underlie this. The data stem from a study of T cells after yellow fever vaccination. Study summary: Researchers used SMART-Seq v4 Ultra Low Input to prepare fractions that had low cell numbers. Overall study results and limits: Among all clonotypes, a small share was observed in both CD4 and CD8 compartments. In post-booster samples, most primary-vaccination clones reappeared (about 97% CD4, about 91% CD8).

TCRdb re-analysed the 5' RACE reads in MiXCR, keeping a single row per CDR3 protein. The data show a few hundred thousand distinct CDR3 sequences, 3% to 4.5% seen once. This TCR came from a man aged 18 to 35 who received the YFV17D yellow fever vaccine. The sequenced sample was PBMCs, obtained on the day of the yellow fever booster vaccination.

In DNA form, the CDR3 reads TGTGCCAGCAGTTTTAGCCGAGGTGGGGCTACCTACGCGCAGTACTTC. Protein product: CASSFSRGGATYAQYF. The V call is TRBV12-3 or TRBV12-4, the J call TRBJ2-7, with TRBD1 as a possible D gene (5 bases). The length of the CDR3 is 16 residues.